This T cell receptor (beta chain) was recovered during a study of blood T cell repertoires in COVID-19. Study overall: Material from acute and convalescent COVID-19 was sourced from the United States, Italy and Spain. PBMCs, B-cell-depleted T cells, or T cells provided the cDNA or gDNA that made up the material.

Germline V gene data show CDR1 as SNHLY and CDR2 as FYNNEI. The CDR3 contains 12 residues. Trimming removed 6 bases from V and 4 bases from J, with 7 bases in between. Authors' processing steps: Estimated nucleated cell counts came from reference gene primer amplification. TCRdb's copy holds only in-frame clones and misses some; the assay was immunoSEQ multiplex PCR. The V and J calls and clone size come from that table; D and trimming were worked out from the DNA. The profile shows 150,000 to 200,000 clones, 79% of them singletons. Sequencing was done on a sample of peripheral blood. This chain joins TRBV2 and TRBJ2-1, with a possible D match to TRBD2 (6 bases). This sequence was found in a man between 60 and 70 years old with active or convalescent COVID-19. The CDR3 region has the DNA TGTGCCAGCAGGGGACTTTACAATGAGCAGTTCTTC. This sequence encodes CASRGLYNEQFF.